The 7 T cell receptor beta chains reported below all come from one sample, sequenced in a study of blood T cell repertoires in COVID-19 (dated by TCRdb to 2020 to 2021). The method behind the library was the immunoSEQ multiplex PCR assay. Held by TCRdb, this immuneACCESS table contains in-frame sequences only and omits some clones. Under half of the omission traces to an unresolved V gene where checked; the cause of the rest is unknown. The table for this sample lists roughly 56,000 clones; around 87% of them were counted only once. The ten largest clones add up to around 15% of the sample. Material: peripheral blood. Source of these receptors: a human donor in a cohort sampled during active COVID-19.

V gene TRBV28 combines with J gene TRBJ2-5, with a weak D call TRBD2 (5 bases). In germline, CDR1 is MDHEN, CDR2 SYDVKM. The germline V and J ends were trimmed by 5 bases and 1 base, with 20 bases remaining between them. CDR3 length: 17 residues. This CDR3 reads CASSPIRELGTQETQYF. In nucleotides, the CDR3 is TGTGCCAGCAGTCCGATTCGGGAACTAGGTACCCAAGAGACCCAGTACTTC.

The rearrangement links TRBV5-1 to TRBJ1-1, with a weak D call TRBD1 (5 bases). The CDR3 runs 16 residues. Between the trimmed V and J ends, which lost 0 bases and 0 bases, there was a span of 12 bases. Germline V gene data show CDR1 as SGHRS and CDR2 as YFSETQ. CDR3 nucleotides: TGCGCCAGCAGCTTGGTGGGGGGACGCATGAACACTGAAGCTTTCTTT. Residues: CASSLVGGRMNTEAFF.

This chain connects TRBV16 to TRBJ2-3; D may be TRBD1 (6 bases). Trimming took 4 bases from V and 4 from J, leaving 18 bases between them. This CDR3 has 16 residues. Germline V gives CDR1 KGHSY, CDR2 FQNENV. In DNA, the CDR3 is TGTGCCAGCAGCCCGAGGCAGGGGTTGCGTCCAGATACGCAGTATTTT. The encoded protein is CASSPRQGLRPDTQYF.

The chain has TRBV7-3 and TRBJ1-2; maybe TRBD1 (5 bases). V was cut by 5 bases and J by 7 bases, with 17 bases left in between. Germline values: CDR1 SGHTA, CDR2 FQGTGA. The CDR3 spans 14 residues. CDR3 in amino acids: CASSPGPREGGYTF. The CDR3 DNA is TGTGCCAGCAGCCCAGGGCCCAGGGAGGGTGGCTACACCTTC.

This clone was counted a single time. The genes are TRBV19 and TRBJ2-1; TRBD2 matches 14 bases. The V gene end was trimmed by 2 bases and the J gene end by 9 bases; junction bases not matched to a gene: 9. CDR1 and CDR2 (germline): LNHDA, SQIVND (reference sequence). The CDR3 extends over 17 amino acids. The chain's CDR3 is CASSINRLAGGGGEQFF. The CDR3 DNA reads as TGTGCCAGTAGTATAAACCGACTAGCGGGAGGGGGGGGTGAGCAGTTCTTC.

The rearrangement uses TRBV20-1 and TRBJ2-2; 9 bases agree with TRBD2. J gave up 6 bases and V 3 bases, and 5 bases lay outside the gene matches. Germline V lookup: CDR1 DFQATT, CDR2 SNEGSKA (reference sequence). The CDR3 runs 14 residues. As DNA, the CDR3 is TGCAGTGCTAGTAGCGGGAGAAGGTCCGGGGAGCTGTTTTTT. Encoded protein: CSASSGRRSGELFF.

V is TRBV27 and J is TRBJ2-7, with D perhaps TRBD1 (6 bases). This CDR3 comprises 19 residues. The ends were cut back, 0 bases at V and 4 bases at J, with 25 bases in the middle. Per germline, CDR1 MNHEY and CDR2 SMNVEV (reference sequence). The CDR3, as DNA: TGTGCCAGCAGTTTATCGGGCCTACAGGGTCGCGGTAGAGCGTACGAGCAGTACTTC. Amino acids: CASSLSGLQGRGRAYEQYF.